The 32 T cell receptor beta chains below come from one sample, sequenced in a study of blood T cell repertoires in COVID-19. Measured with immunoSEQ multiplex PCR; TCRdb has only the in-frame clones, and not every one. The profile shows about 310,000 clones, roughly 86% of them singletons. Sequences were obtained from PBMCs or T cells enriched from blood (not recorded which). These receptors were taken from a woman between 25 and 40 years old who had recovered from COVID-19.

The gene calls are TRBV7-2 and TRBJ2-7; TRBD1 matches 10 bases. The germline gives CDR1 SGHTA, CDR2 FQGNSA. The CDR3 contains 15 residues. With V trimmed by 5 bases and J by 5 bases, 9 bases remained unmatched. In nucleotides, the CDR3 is TGTGCCAGCAGCCCACCGGGACAGGGGCCCCACGAGCAGTACTTC. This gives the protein CASSPPGQGPHEQYF. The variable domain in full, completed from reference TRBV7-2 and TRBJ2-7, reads GAGVSQSPSNKVTEKGKDVELRCDPISGHTALYWYRQSLGQGLEFLIYFQGNSAPDKSGLPSDRFSAERTGGSVSTLTIQRTQQEDSAVYLCASSPPGQGPHEQYFGPGTRLTVT.

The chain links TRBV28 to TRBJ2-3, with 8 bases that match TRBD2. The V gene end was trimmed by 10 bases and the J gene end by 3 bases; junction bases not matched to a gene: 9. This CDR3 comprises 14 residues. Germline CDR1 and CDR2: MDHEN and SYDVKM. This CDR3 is CATKSGSGTDTQYF. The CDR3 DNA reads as TGTGCCACCAAAAGCGGGAGTGGGACAGATACGCAGTATTTT.

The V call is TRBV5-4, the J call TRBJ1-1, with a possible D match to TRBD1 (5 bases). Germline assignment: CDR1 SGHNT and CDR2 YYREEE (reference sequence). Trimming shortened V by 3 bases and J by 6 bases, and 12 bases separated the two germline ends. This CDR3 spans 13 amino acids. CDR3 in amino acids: CASSWGDDAEAFF. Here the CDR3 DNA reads TGTGCCAGCAGCTGGGGGGACGACGCTGAAGCTTTCTTT.

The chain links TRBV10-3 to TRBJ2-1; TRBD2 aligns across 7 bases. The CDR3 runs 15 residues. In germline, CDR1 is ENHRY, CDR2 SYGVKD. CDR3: CAVNTGGSSYNEQFF. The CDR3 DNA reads TGTGCAGTGAATACGGGAGGATCGTCCTACAATGAGCAGTTCTTC.

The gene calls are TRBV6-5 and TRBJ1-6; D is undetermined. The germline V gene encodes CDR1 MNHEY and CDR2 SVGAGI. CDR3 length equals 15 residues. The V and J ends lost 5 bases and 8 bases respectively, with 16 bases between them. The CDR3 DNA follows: TGTGCCAGCAGTCTTAACCCGTCAGCGGATTCACCCCTCCACTTT. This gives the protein CASSLNPSADSPLHF.

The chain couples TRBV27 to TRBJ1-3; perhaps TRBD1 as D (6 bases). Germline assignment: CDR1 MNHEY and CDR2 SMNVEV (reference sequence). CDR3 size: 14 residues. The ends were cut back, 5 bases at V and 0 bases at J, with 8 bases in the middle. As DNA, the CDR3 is TGTGCCAGCAGTAGACAGGCCTCTGGAAACACCATATATTTT. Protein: CASSRQASGNTIYF.

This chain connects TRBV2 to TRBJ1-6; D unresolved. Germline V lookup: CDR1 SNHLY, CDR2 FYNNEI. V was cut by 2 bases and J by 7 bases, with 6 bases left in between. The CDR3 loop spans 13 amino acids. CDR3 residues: CASSETANSPLHF. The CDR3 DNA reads TGTGCCAGCAGTGAAACAGCCAATTCACCCCTCCACTTT.

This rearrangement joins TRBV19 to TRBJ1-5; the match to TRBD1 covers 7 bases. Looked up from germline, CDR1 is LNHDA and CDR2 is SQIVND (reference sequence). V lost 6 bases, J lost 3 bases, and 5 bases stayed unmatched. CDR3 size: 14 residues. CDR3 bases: TGTGCCAGTAGAGACAGGGCGAACAATCAGCCCCAGCATTTT. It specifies CASRDRANNQPQHF.

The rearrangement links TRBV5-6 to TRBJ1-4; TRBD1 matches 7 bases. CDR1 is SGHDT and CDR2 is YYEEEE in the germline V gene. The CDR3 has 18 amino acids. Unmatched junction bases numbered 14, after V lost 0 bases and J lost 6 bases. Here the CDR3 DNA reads TGTGCCAGCAGCTTGGAATCAGGGGGTACCGCGATTGATGAAAAACTGTTTTTT. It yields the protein CASSLESGGTAIDEKLFF.

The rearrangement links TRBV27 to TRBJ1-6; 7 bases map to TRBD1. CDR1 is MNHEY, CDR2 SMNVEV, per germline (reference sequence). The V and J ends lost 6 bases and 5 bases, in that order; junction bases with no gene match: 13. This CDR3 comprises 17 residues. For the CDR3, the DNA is TGTGCCAGCAGCAGGGGGTGGGGCAGGCAAAATAATTCACCCCTCCACTTT. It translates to CASSRGWGRQNNSPLHF.

The CDR3 DNA is TGTGCCAGCAGTGTAAGCGGGAGCTCCTACGAGCAGTACTTC. Its translation: CASSVSGSSYEQYF. The rearrangement links TRBV2 to TRBJ2-7; 8 nucleotides line up with TRBD2. V lost 4 bases to trimming and J lost 0 bases; unmatched junction nucleotides: 2. This CDR3 comprises 14 residues. Germline-derived CDR1 and CDR2 are SNHLY and FYNNEI.

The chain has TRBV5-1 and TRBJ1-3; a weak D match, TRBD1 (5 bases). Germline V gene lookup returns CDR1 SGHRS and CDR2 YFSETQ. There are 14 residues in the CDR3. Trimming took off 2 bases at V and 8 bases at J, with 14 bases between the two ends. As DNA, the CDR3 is TGCGCCAGCAGCTTCGCCGGGGGAGCGGACACCATATATTTT. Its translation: CASSFAGGADTIYF.

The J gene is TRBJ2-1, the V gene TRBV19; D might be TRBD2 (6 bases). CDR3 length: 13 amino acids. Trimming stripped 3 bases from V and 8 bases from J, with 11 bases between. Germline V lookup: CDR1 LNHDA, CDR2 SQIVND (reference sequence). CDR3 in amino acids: CASSIGSGDEQFF. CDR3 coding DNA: TGTGCCAGTAGTATCGGGAGTGGGGATGAGCAGTTCTTC.

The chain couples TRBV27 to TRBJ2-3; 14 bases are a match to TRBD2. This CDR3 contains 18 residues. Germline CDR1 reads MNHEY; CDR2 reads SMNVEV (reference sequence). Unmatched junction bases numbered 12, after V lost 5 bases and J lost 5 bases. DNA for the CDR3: TGTGCCAGCAGTGTGCACAGGGGACTAGCGGGAGTCCAAGATACGCAGTATTTT. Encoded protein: CASSVHRGLAGVQDTQYF.

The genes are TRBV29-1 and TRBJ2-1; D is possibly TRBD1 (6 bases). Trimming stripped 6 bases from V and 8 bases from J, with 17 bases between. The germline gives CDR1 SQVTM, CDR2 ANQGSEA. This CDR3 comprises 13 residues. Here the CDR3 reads CSVRSGTSDEQFF. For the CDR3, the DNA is TGCAGCGTGCGCTCCGGGACATCCGATGAGCAGTTCTTC.

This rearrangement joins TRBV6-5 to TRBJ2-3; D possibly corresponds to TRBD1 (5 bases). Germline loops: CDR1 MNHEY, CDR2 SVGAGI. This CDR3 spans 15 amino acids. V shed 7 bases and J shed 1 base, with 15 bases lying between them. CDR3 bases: TGTGCCAGCATCCTAGGGGTGGGTGGCACAGATACGCAGTATTTT. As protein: CASILGVGGTDTQYF.

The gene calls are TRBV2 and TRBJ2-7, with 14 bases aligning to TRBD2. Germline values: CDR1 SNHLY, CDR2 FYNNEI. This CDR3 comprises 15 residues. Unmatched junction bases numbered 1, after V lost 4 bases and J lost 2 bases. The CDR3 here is CASSGLAGGAYEQYF. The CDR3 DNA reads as TGTGCCAGCAGTGGACTAGCGGGAGGGGCCTACGAGCAGTACTTC.

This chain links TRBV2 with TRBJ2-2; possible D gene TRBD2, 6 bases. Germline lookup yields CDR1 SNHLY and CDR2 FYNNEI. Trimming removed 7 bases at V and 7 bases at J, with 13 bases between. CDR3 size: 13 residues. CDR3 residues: CASKIGGVGELFF. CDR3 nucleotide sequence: TGTGCCAGCAAAATCGGGGGAGTCGGGGAGCTGTTTTTT.

CDR3 residues: CASSQVYGLAASYEQYF. Here the CDR3 DNA reads TGTGCCAGCAGCCAAGTTTACGGACTAGCTGCTTCCTACGAGCAGTACTTC. V usage is TRBV3-1 (or the pseudogene TRBV3-2) and J usage is TRBJ2-7; 8 bases map to TRBD2. Germline assignment: CDR1 LGHDT and CDR2 YNNKEL (reference sequence). The length of the CDR3 is 17 residues. The trim removed 1 base at V and 1 base at J, leaving 9 bases unmatched.

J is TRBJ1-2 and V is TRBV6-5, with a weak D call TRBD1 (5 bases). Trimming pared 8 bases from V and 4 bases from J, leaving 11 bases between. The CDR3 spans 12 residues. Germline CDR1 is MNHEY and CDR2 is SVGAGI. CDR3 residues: CASFRVGYGYTF. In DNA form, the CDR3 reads TGTGCCAGCTTCAGGGTTGGCTATGGCTACACCTTC.

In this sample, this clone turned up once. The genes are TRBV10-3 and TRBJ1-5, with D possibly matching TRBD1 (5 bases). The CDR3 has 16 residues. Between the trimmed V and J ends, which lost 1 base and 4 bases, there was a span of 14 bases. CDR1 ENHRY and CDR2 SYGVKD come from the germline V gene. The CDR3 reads CAISEFGRAANQPQHF. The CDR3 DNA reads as TGTGCCATCAGTGAGTTCGGCAGGGCCGCTAATCAGCCCCAGCATTTT.

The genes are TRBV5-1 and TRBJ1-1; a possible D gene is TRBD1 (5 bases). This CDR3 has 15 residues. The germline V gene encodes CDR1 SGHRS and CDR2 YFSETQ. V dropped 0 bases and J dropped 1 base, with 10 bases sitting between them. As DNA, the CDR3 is TGCGCCAGCAGCTTGGAGACAGCAGCGAACACTGAAGCTTTCTTT. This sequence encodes CASSLETAANTEAFF.

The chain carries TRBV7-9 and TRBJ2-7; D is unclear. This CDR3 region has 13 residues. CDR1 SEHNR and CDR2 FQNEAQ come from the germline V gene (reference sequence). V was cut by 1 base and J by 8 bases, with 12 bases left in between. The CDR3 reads CASSLEYTTQQYF. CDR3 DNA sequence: TGTGCCAGCAGCTTAGAGTATACTACGCAGCAGTACTTC. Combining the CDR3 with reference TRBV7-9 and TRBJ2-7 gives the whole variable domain DTGVSQNPRHKITKRGQNVTFRCDPISEHNRLYWYRQTLGQGPEFLTYFQNEAQLEKSRLLSDRFSAERPKGSFSTLEIQRTEQGDSAMYLCASSLEYTTQQYFGPGTRLTVT.

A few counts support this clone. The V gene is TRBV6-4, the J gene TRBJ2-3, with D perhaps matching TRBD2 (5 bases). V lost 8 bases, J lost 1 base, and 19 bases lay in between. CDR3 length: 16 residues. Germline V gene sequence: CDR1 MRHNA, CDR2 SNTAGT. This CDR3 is CASASEGGAGTDTQYF. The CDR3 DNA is TGTGCCAGCGCATCCGAAGGAGGAGCGGGCACAGATACGCAGTATTTT.

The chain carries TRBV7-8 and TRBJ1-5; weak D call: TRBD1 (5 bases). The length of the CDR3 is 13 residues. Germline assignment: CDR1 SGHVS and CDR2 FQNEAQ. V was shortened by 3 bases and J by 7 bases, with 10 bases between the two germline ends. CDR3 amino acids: CASSFQGLQPQHF. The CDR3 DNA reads TGTGCCAGCAGCTTTCAGGGATTACAGCCCCAGCATTTT. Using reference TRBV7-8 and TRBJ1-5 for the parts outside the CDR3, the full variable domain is GAGVSQSPRYKVAKRGQDVALRCDPISGHVSLFWYQQALGQGPEFLTYFQNEAQLDKSGLPSDRFFAERPEGSVSTLKIQRTQQEDSAVYLCASSFQGLQPQHFGDGTRLSIL.

The CDR3 here is CASSQRGRGENGYTF. As DNA, the CDR3 is TGCGCCAGCAGCCAACGCGGACGGGGGGAGAATGGCTACACCTTC. The chain joins TRBV4-3 to TRBJ1-2; TRBD1 might be the D (5 bases). The CDR3 spans 15 residues. Per germline, CDR1 LGHNA and CDR2 YSLEER. Trimming shortened V by 2 bases and J by 6 bases, and 16 bases separated the two germline ends.

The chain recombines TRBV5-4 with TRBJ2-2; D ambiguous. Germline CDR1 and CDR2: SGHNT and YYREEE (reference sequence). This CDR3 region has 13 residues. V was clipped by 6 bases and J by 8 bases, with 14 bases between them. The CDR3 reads CASTSALRGELFF. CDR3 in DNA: TGTGCCAGCACCTCCGCATTGCGGGGGGAGCTGTTTTTT.

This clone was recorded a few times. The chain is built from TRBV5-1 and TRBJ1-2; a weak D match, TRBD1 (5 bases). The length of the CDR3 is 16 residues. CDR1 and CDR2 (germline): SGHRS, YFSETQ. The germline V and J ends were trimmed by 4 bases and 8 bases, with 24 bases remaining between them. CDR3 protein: CASSGTNYNLFGGYTF. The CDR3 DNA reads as TGCGCCAGCAGCGGGACTAACTACAATCTTTTTGGCGGCTACACCTTC.

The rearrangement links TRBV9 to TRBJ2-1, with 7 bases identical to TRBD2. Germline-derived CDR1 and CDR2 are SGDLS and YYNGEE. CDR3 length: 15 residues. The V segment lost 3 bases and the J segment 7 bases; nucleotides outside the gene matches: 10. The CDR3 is CASSESLRGDNEQFF. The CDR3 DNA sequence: TGTGCCAGCAGCGAAAGCCTACGGGGGGATAATGAGCAGTTCTTC.

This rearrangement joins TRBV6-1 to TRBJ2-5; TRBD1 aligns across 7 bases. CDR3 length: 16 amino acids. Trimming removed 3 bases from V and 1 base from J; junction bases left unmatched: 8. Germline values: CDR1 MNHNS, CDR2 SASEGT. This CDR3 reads CASSDAVQGIQETQYF. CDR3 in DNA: TGTGCCAGCAGTGATGCAGTACAGGGGATCCAAGAGACCCAGTACTTC.

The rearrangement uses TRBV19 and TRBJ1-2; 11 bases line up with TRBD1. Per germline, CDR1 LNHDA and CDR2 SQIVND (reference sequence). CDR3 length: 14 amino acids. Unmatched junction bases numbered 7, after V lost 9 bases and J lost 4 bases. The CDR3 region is CASKDRGPIYGYTF. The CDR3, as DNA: TGTGCCAGCAAGGACAGGGGGCCGATCTATGGCTACACCTTC.

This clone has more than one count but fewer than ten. The CDR3 loop is CASSPSGDGYEQYF. The CDR3, as DNA: TGTGCCAGCTCACCATCAGGGGACGGGTACGAGCAGTACTTC. The V and J genes are TRBV18 and TRBJ2-7; possibly TRBD1 for D (6 bases). V gave up 2 bases and J gave up 4 bases, with 12 bases separating them. The CDR3 consists of 14 residues. Germline V gene lookup returns CDR1 KGHSH and CDR2 LQKENI.